This record covers a single T cell receptor beta chain. This entry is derived from a study of T cell responses to AZD1222 COVID-19 vaccine. Sequencing used immunoSEQ multiplex PCR; TCRdb keeps in-frame clones, though not all of them. The sample lists 170,000 or so clones, 85% to 95% occurring once. Source: peripheral blood, taken on day 0 of AZD1222 vaccination. This TCR derives from an adult in good health.

CDR3 loop: CASSQNLAGAGETQYF. The CDR3 DNA reads as TGTGCCAGCAGCCAAAACCTAGCGGGGGCCGGAGAGACCCAGTACTTC. J is TRBJ2-5 and V is TRBV3-1 (or the pseudogene TRBV3-2); 10 positions match TRBD2. There are 16 residues in the CDR3. With V trimmed by 2 bases and J by 4 bases, 7 bases remained unmatched. Per germline, CDR1 LGHDT and CDR2 YNNKEL (reference sequence).